Listed below are T cell receptor beta chains from one sample, sequenced in a study of T cell repertoires in aging, cancer and after chemotherapy. TCRdb redid the calling of the multiplex PCR reads with MiXCR, one entry per CDR3 protein. Among approximately 20,000 distinct CDR3 sequences listed, approximately 40% were seen once. The sequenced sample was blood. These receptors were taken from a human donor with a solid tumor. The CDR3 runs from the conserved cysteine through the conserved F or W. Fields, in order: V gene, CDR3 length, D gene, J gene, clone size, CDR3 protein, CDR3 DNA. A D gene is named only where the DNA matches it firmly. Expanded clones get a size class; other rows say once, few or many, or leave the size out.

TRBV4-3	15	.	TRBJ2-7	.	CASSQDKNRQYEQYF	TGCGCCAGCAGCCAAGATAAAAACAGACAGTACGAGCAGTACTTC
TRBV5-5	13	.	TRBJ1-1	.	CASSLWSNTEAFF	TGTGCCAGCAGCTTGTGGTCGAACACTGAAGCTTTCTTT
TRBV6-1	15	.	TRBJ2-4	few	CASSEKGVAKNIQYF	TGTGCCAGCAGTGAAAAAGGAGTAGCCAAAAACATTCAGTACTTC
TRBV6-5	13	.	TRBJ2-5	.	CATGRTIQETQYF	TGTGCCACGGGGAGGACCATTCAAGAGACCCAGTACTTC
TRBV11-2	12	.	TRBJ1-5	medium-sized	CASSDRNQPQHF	TGTGCCAGCAGCGACAGGAATCAGCCCCAGCATTTT
TRBV6-2/TRBV6-3	16	TRBD2	TRBJ2-2	.	CASSYGAGVNTGELFF	TGTGCCAGCAGTTACGGGGCGGGAGTAAATACCGGGGAGCTGTTTTTT
TRBV12-3/TRBV12-4	13	TRBD1	TRBJ1-1	few	CASINQGGTEAFF	TGTGCCAGCATAAATCAGGGGGGCACTGAAGCTTTCTTT
TRBV13	17	TRBD1	TRBJ2-5	few	CASSPRGQVDWGETQYF	TGTGCCAGCAGCCCCAGGGGGCAGGTCGATTGGGGAGAGACCCAGTACTTC
TRBV19	15	TRBD2	TRBJ2-5	medium-sized	CASSPMGLAEETQYF	TGTGCCAGTAGTCCAATGGGACTAGCGGAAGAGACCCAGTACTTC
TRBV6-2/TRBV6-3	13	.	TRBJ1-2	.	CASTLDSLYGCTF	TGTGCCAGCACCTTAGACAGCCTCTATGGCTGCACCTTC
TRBV5-6	12	.	TRBJ1-2	few	CASILGTYGYTF	TGTGCCAGCATACTAGGGACCTATGGCTACACCTTC
TRBV24-1	15	.	TRBJ2-1	.	CASSKAGSSYNEQFF	TGTGCCTCAAGTAAGGCGGGAAGCTCCTACAATGAGCAGTTCTTC
TRBV6-5	13	.	TRBJ1-6	.	CATGRSYNSPLHF	TGTGCCACCGGGCGCTCCTATAATTCACCCCTCCACTTT
TRBV30	16	.	TRBJ1-1	.	CAWRPFLRDRYTEAFF	TGTGCCTGGAGACCCTTCCTCCGGGACCGTTACACTGAAGCTTTCTTT
TRBV6-1	14	.	TRBJ2-7	.	CASRNPGDPREQYF	TGTGCCAGCAGAAATCCGGGGGACCCACGCGAGCAGTACTTC
TRBV12-3/TRBV12-4	14	.	TRBJ2-7	.	CASSPWTATYEQYF	TGTGCCAGCAGTCCTTGGACAGCCACCTACGAGCAGTACTTC
TRBV15	17	TRBD2	TRBJ2-3	few	CATSRDSTSGGTDTQYF	TGTGCCACCAGCAGAGATTCGACTAGCGGGGGCACAGATACGCAGTATTTT
TRBV29-1	13	.	TRBJ2-1	.	CSVENPAYNEQFF	TGCAGCGTTGAAAACCCAGCCTACAATGAGCAGTTCTTC
TRBV30	13	.	TRBJ2-7	.	CAWSVTADYEQYF	TGTGCCTGGAGTGTTACGGCAGACTACGAGCAGTACTTC
TRBV5-5	15	.	TRBJ2-7	large	CASSSPGRKGYEQYF	TGTGCCAGCAGCTCCCCGGGACGAAAGGGGTACGAGCAGTACTTC
TRBV28	12	TRBD1	TRBJ1-2	.	CASETGKDGYTF	TGTGCCAGTGAGACAGGGAAGGATGGCTACACCTTC
TRBV30	13	.	TRBJ1-6	.	CVWSEGWVSPLHF	TGTGTCTGGAGTGAGGGGTGGGTTTCACCCCTCCACTTT
TRBV24-1	14	.	TRBJ1-2	.	CATSGDPEVYGYTF	TGTGCCACCAGTGGGGATCCGGAAGTTTATGGCTACACCTTC
TRBV7-2	16	TRBD2	TRBJ2-1	.	CASSPLAGGQRYEQFF	TGTGCCAGCAGCCCACTAGCGGGAGGGCAAAGATATGAGCAGTTCTTC
TRBV6-5	13	.	TRBJ2-5	few	CASSRTSRETQYF	TGTGCCAGCAGTAGAACTTCCCGAGAGACCCAGTACTTC
TRBV27	15	.	TRBJ2-7	.	CASSTRAGASYEQYF	TGTGCCAGCAGTACCCGAGCGGGCGCCTCCTACGAGCAGTACTTC
TRBV27	14	TRBD1	TRBJ1-2	few	CASSMLGTGNGYTF	TGTGCCAGCAGTATGCTTGGGACAGGGAATGGCTACACCTTC
TRBV5-5	15	.	TRBJ1-6	few	CASSLSTPSNSPLHF	TGTGCCAGCAGCTTGTCAACGCCGAGTAATTCACCCCTCCACTTT
TRBV19	18	TRBD1	TRBJ2-4	.	CASSMGQGAYIAKNIQYF	TGTGCCAGTAGTATGGGACAGGGGGCGTACATAGCCAAAAACATTCAGTACTTC
TRBV6-6	12	.	TRBJ2-7	.	CASSYSGVEQYF	TGTGCCAGCAGTTACTCGGGGGTCGAGCAGTACTTC
TRBV6-5	15	TRBD2	TRBJ2-7	.	CASSSLAGGPYEQYF	TGTGCCAGCAGTTCTCTAGCGGGGGGCCCCTACGAGCAGTACTTC
TRBV6-1	16	.	TRBJ2-7	medium-sized	CASSEEGRSSSYEQYF	TGTGCCAGCAGTGAAGAAGGCAGATCTTCCTCCTACGAGCAGTACTTC
TRBV5-1	15	.	TRBJ1-3	.	CASSLTPGTGNTIYF	TGCGCCAGCAGCTTGACTCCAGGGACTGGAAACACCATATATTTT
TRBV15	13	.	TRBJ1-6	.	CATSRGRGSPLHF	TGTGCCACCAGCAGAGGGAGAGGTTCACCCCTCCACTTT
TRBV13	12	.	TRBJ2-7	few	CASRGTSYEQYF	TGTGCCAGCAGGGGCACCTCCTACGAGCAGTACTTC
TRBV6-5	16	.	TRBJ1-4	.	CASSFSHSATNEKLFF	TGTGCCAGCAGTTTTTCCCACAGTGCAACTAATGAAAAACTGTTTTTT
TRBV27	14	TRBD2	TRBJ2-2	.	CASLGAGTNGELFF	TGTGCCAGCCTCGGGGCAGGGACTAACGGGGAGCTGTTTTTT
TRBV7-6	14	.	TRBJ2-7	.	CASSPQTGGHEQYF	TGTGCCAGCAGCCCGCAGACCGGAGGGCACGAGCAGTACTTC
TRBV6-5	15	.	TRBJ2-1	few	CASSYLGAGNNEQFF	TGTGCCAGCAGTTACCTCGGGGCAGGGAACAATGAGCAGTTCTTC
TRBV29-1	12	.	TRBJ2-4	.	CSVNVAKNIQYF	TGCAGCGTGAACGTAGCCAAAAACATTCAGTACTTC
TRBV6-6	18	.	TRBJ1-2	.	CASSGGGYLGPMNYGYTF	TGTGCCAGCAGCGGGGGGGGGTACCTGGGACCGATGAACTATGGCTACACCTTC
TRBV6-6	15	TRBD2	TRBJ2-1	few	CASSYSGGRSGSEFF	TGTGCCAGCAGTTACTCGGGGGGAAGGAGCGGGAGTGAGTTCTTC
TRBV19	12	.	TRBJ2-1	medium-sized	CASRTRTNEQFF	TGTGCCAGTAGGACAAGGACTAATGAGCAGTTCTTC
TRBV19	13	.	TRBJ2-7	.	CASSIWGGAEQYF	TGTGCCAGTAGTATATGGGGGGGGGCCGAGCAGTACTTC
TRBV10-2	16	TRBD2	TRBJ2-2	.	CASRSRTSPRSGELFF	TGCGCCAGCAGATCAAGGACTAGCCCTCGATCCGGGGAGCTGTTTTTT
TRBV19	15	.	TRBJ2-3	medium-sized	CASSPALRSTDTQYF	TGTGCCAGTAGCCCGGCACTTAGGAGTACAGATACGCAGTATTTT
TRBV7-9	18	TRBD1	TRBJ2-2	few	CASSSASSTGTNTGELFF	TGTGCCAGCAGCTCCGCATCTTCGACAGGGACGAACACCGGGGAGCTGTTTTTT
TRBV18	13	.	TRBJ1-6	few	CASSPSWDKPLHF	TGTGCCAGCTCACCGAGTTGGGACAAACCCCTCCACTTT
TRBV29-1	14	.	TRBJ1-3	.	CSAVQGSSGNTIYF	TGCAGCGCAGTTCAGGGGAGCTCTGGAAACACCATATATTTT
TRBV4-2	14	.	TRBJ2-3	.	CASSPGLYTDTQYF	TGTGCCAGCAGCCCGGGACTTTACACAGATACGCAGTATTTT
TRBV30	13	.	TRBJ2-2	few	CAAQDPNTGELFF	TGTGCCGCACAGGACCCGAACACCGGGGAGCTGTTTTTT
TRBV19	14	.	TRBJ2-7	few	CASSPRQGGYEQYF	TGTGCCAGTAGTCCCAGACAGGGAGGCTACGAGCAGTACTTC
TRBV29-1	9	.	TRBJ2-5	medium-sized	CSAEETQYF	TGCAGCGCTGAAGAGACCCAGTACTTC
TRBV12-3/TRBV12-4	13	TRBD1	TRBJ2-5	.	CASRTGTQETQYF	TGTGCCAGCAGGACAGGGACCCAAGAGACCCAGTACTTC